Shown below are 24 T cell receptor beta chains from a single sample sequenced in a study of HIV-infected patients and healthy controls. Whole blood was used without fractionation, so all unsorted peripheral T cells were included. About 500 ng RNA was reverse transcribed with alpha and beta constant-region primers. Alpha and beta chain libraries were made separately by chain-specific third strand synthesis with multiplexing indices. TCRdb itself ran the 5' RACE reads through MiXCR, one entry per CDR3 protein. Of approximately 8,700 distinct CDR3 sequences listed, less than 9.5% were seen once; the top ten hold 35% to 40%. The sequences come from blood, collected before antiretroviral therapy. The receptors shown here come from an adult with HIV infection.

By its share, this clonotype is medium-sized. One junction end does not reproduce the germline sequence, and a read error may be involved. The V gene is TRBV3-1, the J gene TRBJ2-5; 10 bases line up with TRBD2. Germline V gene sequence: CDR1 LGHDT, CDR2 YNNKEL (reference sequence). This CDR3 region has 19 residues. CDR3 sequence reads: CASRQGFYRASSGGETQYF. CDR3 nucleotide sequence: TGTGCCAGCAGACAAGGGTTTTATCGGGCCTCTAGCGGGGGAGAGACCCAGTACTTC.

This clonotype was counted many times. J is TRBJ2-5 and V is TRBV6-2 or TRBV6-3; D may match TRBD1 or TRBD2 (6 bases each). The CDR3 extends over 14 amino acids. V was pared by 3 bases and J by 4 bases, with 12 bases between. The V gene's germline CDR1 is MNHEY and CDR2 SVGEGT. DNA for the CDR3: TGTGCCAGCAGTTATGGGGGGCGCTTAGAGACCCAGTACTTC. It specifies CASSYGGRLETQYF.

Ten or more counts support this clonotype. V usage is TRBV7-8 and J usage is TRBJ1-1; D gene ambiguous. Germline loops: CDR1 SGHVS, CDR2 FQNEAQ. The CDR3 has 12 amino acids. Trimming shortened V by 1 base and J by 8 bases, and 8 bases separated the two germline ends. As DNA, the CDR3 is TGTGCCAGCAGCTTAGGTACAGCGGAAGCTTTCTTT. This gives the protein CASSLGTAEAFF.

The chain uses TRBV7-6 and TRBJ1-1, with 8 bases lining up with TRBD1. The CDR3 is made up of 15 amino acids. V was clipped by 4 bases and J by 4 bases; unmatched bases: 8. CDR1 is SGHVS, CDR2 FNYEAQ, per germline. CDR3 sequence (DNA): TGTGCCAGCAGCTACCAACAGGGGGAGGTCACTGAAGCTTTCTTT. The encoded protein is CASSYQQGEVTEAFF.

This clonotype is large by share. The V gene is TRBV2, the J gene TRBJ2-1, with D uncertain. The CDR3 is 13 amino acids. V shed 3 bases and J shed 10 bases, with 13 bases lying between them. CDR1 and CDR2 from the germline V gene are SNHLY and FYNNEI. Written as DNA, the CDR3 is TGTGCCAGCAGTGACGGGTCGCCATGGGAGCAGTTCTTC. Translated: CASSDGSPWEQFF.

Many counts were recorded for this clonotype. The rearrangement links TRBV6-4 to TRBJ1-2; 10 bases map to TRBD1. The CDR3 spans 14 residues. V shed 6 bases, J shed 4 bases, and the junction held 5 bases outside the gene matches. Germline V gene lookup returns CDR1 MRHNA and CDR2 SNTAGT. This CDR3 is CASRVTGGSYGYTF. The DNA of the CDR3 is TGTGCCAGCAGAGTGACAGGGGGCAGCTATGGCTACACCTTC.

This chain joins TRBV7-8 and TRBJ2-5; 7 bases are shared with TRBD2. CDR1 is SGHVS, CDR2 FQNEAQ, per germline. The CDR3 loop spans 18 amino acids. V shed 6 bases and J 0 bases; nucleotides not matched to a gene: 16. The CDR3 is CASRPSGSPGGNQETQYF. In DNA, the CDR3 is TGTGCCAGCAGGCCATCCGGGAGTCCCGGGGGGAACCAAGAGACCCAGTACTTC.

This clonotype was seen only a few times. CDR3 sequence (DNA): TGTGCCAGCAGTGTGGGGGGAGCGGGCACTGAAGCTTTCTTT. Encoded protein: CASSVGGAGTEAFF. The J gene is TRBJ1-1, the V gene TRBV2; the D gene is possibly TRBD1 (5 bases). The CDR3 totals 14 residues. Germline V gene data show CDR1 as SNHLY and CDR2 as FYNNEI. V was trimmed by 4 bases and J by 4 bases, leaving 13 bases between them.

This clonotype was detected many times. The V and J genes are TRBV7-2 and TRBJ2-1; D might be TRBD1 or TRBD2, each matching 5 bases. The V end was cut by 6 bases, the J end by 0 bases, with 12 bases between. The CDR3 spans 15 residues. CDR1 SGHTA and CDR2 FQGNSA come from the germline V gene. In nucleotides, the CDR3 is TGTGCCAGCAGGTACCCAGGGAGCTCCTACAATGAGCAGTTCTTC. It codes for CASRYPGSSYNEQFF.

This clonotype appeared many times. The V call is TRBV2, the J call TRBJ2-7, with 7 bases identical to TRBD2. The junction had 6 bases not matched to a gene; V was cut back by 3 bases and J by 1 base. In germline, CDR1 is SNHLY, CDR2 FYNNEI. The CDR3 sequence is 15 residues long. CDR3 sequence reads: CASSEPLAASYEQYF. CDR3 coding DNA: TGTGCCAGCAGTGAGCCCCTAGCGGCATCCTACGAGCAGTACTTC. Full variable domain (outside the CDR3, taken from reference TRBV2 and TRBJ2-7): EPEVTQTPSHQVTQMGQEVILRCVPISNHLYFYWYRQILGQKVEFLVSFYNNEISEKSEIFDDQFSVERPDGSNFTLKIRSTKLEDSAMYFCASSEPLAASYEQYFGPGTRLTVT.

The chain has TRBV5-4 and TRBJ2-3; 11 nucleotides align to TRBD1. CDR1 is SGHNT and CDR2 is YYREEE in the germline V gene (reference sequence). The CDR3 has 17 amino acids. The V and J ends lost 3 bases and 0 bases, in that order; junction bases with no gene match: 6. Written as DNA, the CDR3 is TGTGCCAGCAGCTCTCGGACAGGGGGCTCTAGCACAGATACGCAGTATTTT. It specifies CASSSRTGGSSTDTQYF. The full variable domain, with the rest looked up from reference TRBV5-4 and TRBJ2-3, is ETGVTQSPTHLIKTRGQQVTLRCSSQSGHNTVSWYQQALGQGPQFIFQYYREEENGRGNFPPRFSGLQFPNYSSELNVNALELDDSALYLCASSSRTGGSSTDTQYFGPGTRLTVL.

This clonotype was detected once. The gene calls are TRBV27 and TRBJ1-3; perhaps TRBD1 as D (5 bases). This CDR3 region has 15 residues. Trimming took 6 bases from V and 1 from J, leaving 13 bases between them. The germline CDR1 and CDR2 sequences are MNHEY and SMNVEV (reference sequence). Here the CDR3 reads CASRTFGGSGNTIYF. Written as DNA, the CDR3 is TGTGCCAGCAGAACATTTGGGGGTTCTGGAAACACCATATATTTT.

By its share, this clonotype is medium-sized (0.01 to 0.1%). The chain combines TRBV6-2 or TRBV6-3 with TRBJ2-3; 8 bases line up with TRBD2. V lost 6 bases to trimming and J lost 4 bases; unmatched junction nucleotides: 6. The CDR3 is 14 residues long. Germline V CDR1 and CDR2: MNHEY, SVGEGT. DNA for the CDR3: TGTGCCAGCAGCCGTAGCGGGGCTGCAGATACGCAGTATTTT. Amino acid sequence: CASSRSGAADTQYF.

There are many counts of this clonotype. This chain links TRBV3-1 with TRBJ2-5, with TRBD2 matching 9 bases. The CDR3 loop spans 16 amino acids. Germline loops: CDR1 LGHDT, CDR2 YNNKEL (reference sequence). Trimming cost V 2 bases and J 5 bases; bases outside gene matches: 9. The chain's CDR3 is CASSQPLLAGLETQYF. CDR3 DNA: TGTGCCAGCAGCCAACCCCTTCTAGCGGGGTTGGAGACCCAGTACTTC.

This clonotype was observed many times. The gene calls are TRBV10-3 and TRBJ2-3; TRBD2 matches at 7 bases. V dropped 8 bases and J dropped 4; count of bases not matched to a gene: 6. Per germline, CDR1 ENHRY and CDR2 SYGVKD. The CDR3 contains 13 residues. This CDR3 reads CAIGAGRADTQYF. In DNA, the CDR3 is TGTGCCATCGGCGCGGGGAGGGCAGATACGCAGTATTTT.

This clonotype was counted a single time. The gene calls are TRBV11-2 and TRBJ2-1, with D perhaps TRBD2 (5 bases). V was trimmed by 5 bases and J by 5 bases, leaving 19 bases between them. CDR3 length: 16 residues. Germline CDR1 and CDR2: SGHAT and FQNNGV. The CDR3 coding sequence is TGTGCCAGCAGCCTAGGTCTAGAAGCGGTTGACAATGAGCAGTTCTTC. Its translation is CASSLGLEAVDNEQFF. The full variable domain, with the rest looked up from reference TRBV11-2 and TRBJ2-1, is EAGVAQSPRYKIIEKRQSVAFWCNPISGHATLYWYQQILGQGPKLLIQFQNNGVVDDSQLPKDRFSAERLKGVDSTLKIQPAKLEDSAVYLCASSLGLEAVDNEQFFGPGTRLTVL.

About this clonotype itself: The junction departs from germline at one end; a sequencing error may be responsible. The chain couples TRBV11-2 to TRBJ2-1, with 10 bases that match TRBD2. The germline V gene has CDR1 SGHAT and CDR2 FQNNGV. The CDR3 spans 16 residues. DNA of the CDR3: TGTGCCAGCAGCTTAGATCTGATGATAGCGGGGGGACCTGTTTCTTTC. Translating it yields CASSLDLMIAGGPVSF.

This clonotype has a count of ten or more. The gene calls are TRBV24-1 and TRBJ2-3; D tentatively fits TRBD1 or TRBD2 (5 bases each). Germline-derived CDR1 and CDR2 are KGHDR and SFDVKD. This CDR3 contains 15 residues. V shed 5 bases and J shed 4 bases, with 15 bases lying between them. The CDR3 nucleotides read TGTGCCACCAGTGGAAGGGAAGGGGACCCAGATACGCAGTATTTT. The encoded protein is CATSGREGDPDTQYF.

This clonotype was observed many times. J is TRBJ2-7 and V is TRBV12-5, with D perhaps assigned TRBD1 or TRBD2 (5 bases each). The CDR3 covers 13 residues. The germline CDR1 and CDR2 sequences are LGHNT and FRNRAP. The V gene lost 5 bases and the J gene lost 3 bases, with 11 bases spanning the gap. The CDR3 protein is CASGDRDLYEQYF. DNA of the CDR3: TGTGCTAGTGGTGACCGGGACCTCTACGAGCAGTACTTC.

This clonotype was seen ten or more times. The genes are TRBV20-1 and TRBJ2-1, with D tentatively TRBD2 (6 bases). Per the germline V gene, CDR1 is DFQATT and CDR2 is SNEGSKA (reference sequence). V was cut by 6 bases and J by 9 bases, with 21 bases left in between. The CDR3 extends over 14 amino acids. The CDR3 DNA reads TGCAGTGCAGGGGTCCGATGGGGACTCAGTGAGCAGTTCTTC. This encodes CSAGVRWGLSEQFF.

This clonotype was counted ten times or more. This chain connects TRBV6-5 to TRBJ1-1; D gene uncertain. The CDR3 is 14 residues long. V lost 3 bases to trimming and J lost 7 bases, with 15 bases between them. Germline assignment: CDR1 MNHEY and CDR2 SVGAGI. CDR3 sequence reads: CASSYGSRSGEAFF. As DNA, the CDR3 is TGTGCCAGCAGTTATGGGTCCAGGTCTGGTGAAGCTTTCTTT.

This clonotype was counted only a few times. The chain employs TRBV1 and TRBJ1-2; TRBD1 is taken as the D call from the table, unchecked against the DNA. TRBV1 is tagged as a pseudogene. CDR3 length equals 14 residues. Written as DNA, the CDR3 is TGCACCAGCAGCCAAACCGACAGCTTGAGGGGCTACACCTTC. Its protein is CTSSQTDSLRGYTF.

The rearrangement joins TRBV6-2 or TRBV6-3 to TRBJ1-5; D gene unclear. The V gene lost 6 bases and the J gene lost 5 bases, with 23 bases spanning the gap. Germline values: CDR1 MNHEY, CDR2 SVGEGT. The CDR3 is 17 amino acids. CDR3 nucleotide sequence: TGTGCCAGCAGCGGGTGGGCTGTGAGCGGCCCTTATCAGCCCCAGCATTTT. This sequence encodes CASSGWAVSGPYQPQHF.

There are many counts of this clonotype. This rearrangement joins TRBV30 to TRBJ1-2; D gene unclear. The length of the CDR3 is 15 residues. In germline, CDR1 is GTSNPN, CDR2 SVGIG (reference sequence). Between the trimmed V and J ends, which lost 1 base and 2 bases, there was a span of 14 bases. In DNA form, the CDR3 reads TGTGCCTGGAGTGACCCCACAAAAGCCAACTATGGCTACACCTTC. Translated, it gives CAWSDPTKANYGYTF.